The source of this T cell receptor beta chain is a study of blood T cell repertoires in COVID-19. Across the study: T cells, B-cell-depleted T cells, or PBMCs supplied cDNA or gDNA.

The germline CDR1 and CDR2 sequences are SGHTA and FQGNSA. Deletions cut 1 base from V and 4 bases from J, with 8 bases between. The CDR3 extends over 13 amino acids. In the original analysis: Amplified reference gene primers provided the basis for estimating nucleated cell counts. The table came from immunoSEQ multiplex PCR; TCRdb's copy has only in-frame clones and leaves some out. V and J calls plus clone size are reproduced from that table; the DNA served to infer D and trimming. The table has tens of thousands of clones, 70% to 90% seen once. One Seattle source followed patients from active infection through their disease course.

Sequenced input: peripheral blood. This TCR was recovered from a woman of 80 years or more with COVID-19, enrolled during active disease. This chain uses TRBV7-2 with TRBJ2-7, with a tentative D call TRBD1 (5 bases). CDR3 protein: CASSLGAGYEQYF. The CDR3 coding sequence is TGTGCCAGCAGCTTAGGGGCAGGGTACGAGCAGTACTTC.